The T cell receptor (beta chain) described here comes from a study of CD8 T cells in Susac syndrome. Blood CD8+ and CD4+ T cells underwent high-throughput TCR beta sequencing. The control participants were healthy donors, and these controls were matched with respect to both age and sex. CD8+ and CD4+ T cells were negatively isolated; TEMRA cells were FACS-enriched. Reverse transcription of roughly 0.45 to 1 ug RNA used random hexamers. The amplification used immunoSEQ multiplex PCR on TCR beta CDR3; it spanned 54 Vbeta and 13 Jbeta. TCRdb used MiXCR to reprocess the immunoSEQ multiplex PCR reads, holding one entry per CDR3 protein. There are 150,000 to 200,000 distinct CDR3 sequences in the sample; around 93% occur only once, and more than 0.11% lies in the top ten. Trimming pared 0 bases from V and 4 bases from J, leaving 9 bases between. The CDR3 is 14 amino acids. CDR1 and CDR2 (germline): LNHNV, YYDKDF (reference sequence).

The chain employs TRBV15 and TRBJ1-2, with a possible D match to TRBD1 (6 bases). Source material: CD4+ T cells from PBMCs. The sequence derives from a human donor in good health. The CDR3 DNA reads as TGTGCCACCAGCAGAGATCAGACAGGCTATGGCTACACCTTC. This translates into CATSRDQTGYGYTF.